The 32 T cell receptor beta chains below come from one sample, sequenced in a study of beta chain features in type 1 diabetes. Study-wide results and limits: In all four CD4+ subsets, TCRB CDR3 length was significantly, moderately reduced in type 1 diabetes.

Their antigens remain unidentified. What was sequenced were expressed TCRB transcripts, since all of the isolated RNA had been reverse transcribed. The data were produced by immunoSEQ multiplex PCR, yet TCRdb's version contains in-frame clones alone and is incomplete. The sample consists of a few hundred thousand clones, over 8.5% of them appearing once. The specimen was central memory CD4+ T cells from blood. The receptors were gathered from a man aged 30 to 45 with type 1 diabetes.

In this sample, this clone turned up many times. This chain joins TRBV5-8 and TRBJ2-7; possibly TRBD1 for D (5 bases). The CDR3 has 15 amino acids. V lost 4 bases and J lost 6, with 20 bases in between. CDR1 is SGHTS, CDR2 YDEGEE, per germline. The CDR3 coding sequence is TGTGCCAGCAGCCCTACAAACCGACAGACACGCGAGCAGTACTTC. Protein product: CASSPTNRQTREQYF. The full variable domain, with the rest looked up from reference TRBV5-8 and TRBJ2-7, is EAGVTQSPTHLIKTRGQQATLRCSPISGHTSVYWYQQALGLGLQFLLWYDEGEERNRGNFPPRFSGRQFPNYSSELNVNALELEDSALYLCASSPTNRQTREQYFGPGTRLTVT.

This clone showed up just a few times. This same CDR3 is encoded by further DNA sequences in the sample. The J gene is TRBJ2-5, the V gene TRBV27; tentative D call: TRBD1 (6 bases). The CDR3 has 14 amino acids. Trimming pared 5 bases from V and 1 base from J, leaving 11 bases between. CDR1 and CDR2 from the germline V gene are MNHEY and SMNVEV (reference sequence). The CDR3 sequence: CASSLQGIQETQYF. CDR3 DNA: TGTGCCAGCAGTCTACAGGGAATCCAAGAGACCCAGTACTTC.

The V call is TRBV30, the J call TRBJ2-1; 8 bases match TRBD2. Germline V gives CDR1 GTSNPN, CDR2 SVGIG (reference sequence). Trimming cost V 4 bases and J 7 bases; bases outside gene matches: 9. This CDR3 has 14 residues. DNA for the CDR3: TGTGCCTGGAAAAGCGGGAGATGGAGAAATGAGCAGTTCTTC. Protein sequence: CAWKSGRWRNEQFF.

This clone was observed a handful of times. The chain combines TRBV7-2 with TRBJ2-7, with unresolved D. This CDR3 has 14 amino acids. Trimming took off 0 bases at V and 2 bases at J, with 8 bases between the two ends. Germline values: CDR1 SGHTA, CDR2 FQGNSA. Here the CDR3 DNA reads TGTGCCAGCAGCTTAGCGGTCAGAGCCTACGAGCAGTACTTC. Translation: CASSLAVRAYEQYF.

This clone was counted between two and nine times. This chain uses TRBV27 with TRBJ2-5; weak D call: TRBD1 (5 bases). CDR1 is MNHEY, CDR2 SMNVEV, per germline (reference sequence). The CDR3 consists of 16 residues. Trimming took 0 bases from V and 4 from J, leaving 15 bases between them. The CDR3: CASSLSGPLKRETQYF. Here the CDR3 DNA reads TGTGCCAGCAGTTTATCGGGGCCGTTAAAAAGAGAGACCCAGTACTTC.

This clone has at least ten counts. The chain couples TRBV28 to TRBJ2-4; TRBD1 or TRBD2 may be the D gene (5 bases each). V dropped 6 bases and J dropped 0 bases, with 15 bases sitting between them. Germline V gene sequence: CDR1 MDHEN, CDR2 SYDVKM. The CDR3 consists of 16 residues. CDR3 region: CASRPRGDLAKNIQYF. The CDR3 DNA is TGTGCCAGCAGGCCGAGGGGAGACCTAGCCAAAAACATTCAGTACTTC. The entire variable domain, with the rest obtained from reference TRBV28 and TRBJ2-4, is as follows: DVKVTQSSRYLVKRTGEKVFLECVQDMDHENMFWYRQDPGLGLRLIYFSYDVKMKEKGDIPEGYSVSREKKERFSLILESASTNQTSMYLCASRPRGDLAKNIQYFGAGTRLSVL.

Many counts were recorded for this clone. This sequence joins TRBV2 and TRBJ1-5, with TRBD1 as a possible D gene (5 bases). With 7 bases removed from V and 4 bases from J, the gap between germline ends came to 14 bases. CDR3 length equals 14 residues. Germline V gene lookup returns CDR1 SNHLY and CDR2 FYNNEI. CDR3 protein: CASTGAAGNQPQHF. In DNA, the CDR3 is TGTGCCAGCACCGGAGCCGCAGGGAATCAGCCCCAGCATTTT. Variable domain in full (rest from reference TRBV2 and TRBJ1-5): EPEVTQTPSHQVTQMGQEVILRCVPISNHLYFYWYRQILGQKVEFLVSFYNNEISEKSEIFDDQFSVERPDGSNFTLKIRSTKLEDSAMYFCASTGAAGNQPQHFGDGTRLSIL.

This clone has a handful of counts. The rearrangement joins TRBV27 to TRBJ2-7, with 12 bases matching TRBD2. This CDR3 contains 15 residues. The junction had 8 bases not matched to a gene; V was cut back by 8 bases and J by 3 bases. Germline loops: CDR1 MNHEY, CDR2 SMNVEV (reference sequence). The CDR3 loop reads CASGLAGGNVYEQYF. The CDR3 DNA reads as TGTGCCAGCGGTCTAGCGGGAGGGAACGTCTACGAGCAGTACTTC.

This clone was detected a few times. This chain connects TRBV5-1 to TRBJ2-7; 9 bases line up with TRBD1. Germline CDR1 reads SGHRS; CDR2 reads YFSETQ. This CDR3 contains 13 residues. V shed 7 bases, J shed 5 bases, and the junction held 7 bases outside the gene matches. This CDR3 reads CASWTGVGDEQYF. The CDR3 DNA sequence: TGCGCCAGCTGGACAGGGGTCGGGGACGAGCAGTACTTC. Complete variable domain (other parts from reference TRBV5-1 and TRBJ2-7): KAGVTQTPRYLIKTRGQQVTLSCSPISGHRSVSWYQQTPGQGLQFLFEYFSETQRNKGNFPGRFSGRQFSNSRSEMNVSTLELGDSALYLCASWTGVGDEQYFGPGTRLTVT.

A few counts support this clone. This rearrangement joins TRBV27 to TRBJ2-6, with 13 bases identical to TRBD2. The V gene end was trimmed by 3 bases and the J gene end by 0 bases; junction bases not matched to a gene: 11. Germline V lookup: CDR1 MNHEY, CDR2 SMNVEV (reference sequence). This CDR3 is built from 21 residues. CDR3 sequence reads: CASSLAPLLAGGSSGANVLTF. The CDR3 DNA follows: TGTGCCAGCAGTTTGGCGCCGTTACTAGCGGGAGGGTCCTCTGGGGCCAACGTCCTGACTTTC. Full variable domain (outside the CDR3, taken from reference TRBV27 and TRBJ2-6): EAQVTQNPRYLITVTGKKLTVTCSQNMNHEYMSWYRQDPGLGLRQIYYSMNVEVTDKGDVPEGYKVSRKEKRNFPLILESPSPNQTSLYFCASSLAPLLAGGSSGANVLTFGAGSRLTVL.

In its sample, this clone was seen a few times. This chain connects TRBV15 to TRBJ2-7, with 10 bases matching TRBD1. The CDR3 contains 16 residues. The J segment lost 2 bases and the V segment lost 1 base, leaving 5 bases of the junction unmatched. Germline CDR1 LNHNV, CDR2 YYDKDF (reference sequence). The CDR3 loop reads CATSRVAGTGAYEQYF. The CDR3 DNA reads TGTGCCACCAGCAGAGTCGCCGGGACAGGGGCCTACGAGCAGTACTTC.

The chain joins TRBV9 to TRBJ2-7, with D hard to call. The CDR3 contains 15 residues. V was trimmed by 0 bases and J by 6 bases, leaving 16 bases between them. Germline V gene lookup returns CDR1 SGDLS and CDR2 YYNGEE. This CDR3 reads CASSVGGPLLVEQYF. The CDR3 DNA reads as TGTGCCAGCAGCGTAGGAGGACCGTTACTGGTCGAGCAGTACTTC.

There are a few counts of this clone. J is TRBJ1-1 and V is TRBV7-8; no firm D call. CDR1 is SGHVS and CDR2 is FQNEAQ in the germline V gene. The CDR3 runs 13 residues. V shed 2 bases and J shed 1 base, with 5 bases lying between them. The CDR3 here is CASSLQQNTEAFF. The CDR3, as DNA: TGTGCCAGCAGCTTACAACAGAACACTGAAGCTTTCTTT.

Of note for this clone: This sample includes further DNA sequences coding for the same CDR3. This rearrangement joins TRBV7-2 to TRBJ2-7; D is unresolved. CDR3 length: 14 amino acids. With 1 base removed from V and 2 bases from J, the gap between germline ends came to 9 bases. Germline lookup yields CDR1 SGHTA and CDR2 FQGNSA. The CDR3 DNA reads TGTGCCAGCAGCTTAGGCGGCGGTCCCTACGAGCAGTACTTC. Residues: CASSLGGGPYEQYF.

The CDR3 bases are TGTGCCAGCACCGGACTGGGAGGGGACACTGAAGCTTTCTTT. Translating gives CASTGLGGDTEAFF. V gene TRBV2 combines with J gene TRBJ1-1, with D tentatively TRBD1 (5 bases). The V gene lost 7 bases and the J gene lost 3 bases, with 15 bases spanning the gap. CDR3 length: 14 residues. Germline V lookup: CDR1 SNHLY, CDR2 FYNNEI. The full variable domain, in which reference TRBV2 and TRBJ1-1 provide the parts outside the CDR3, is EPEVTQTPSHQVTQMGQEVILRCVPISNHLYFYWYRQILGQKVEFLVSFYNNEISEKSEIFDDQFSVERPDGSNFTLKIRSTKLEDSAMYFCASTGLGGDTEAFFGQGTRLTVV.

CDR3 region: CASSLDGRTYNEQFF. CDR3 in DNA: TGCGCCAGCAGCTTGGATGGGCGGACCTACAATGAGCAGTTCTTC. V and J are TRBV5-1 and TRBJ2-1; D unresolved. Germline CDR1 reads SGHRS; CDR2 reads YFSETQ. The V end was cut by 0 bases, the J end by 2 bases, with 9 bases between. The CDR3 sequence is 15 residues long.

This clone has a handful of counts. The chain joins TRBV6-6 to TRBJ2-3; D gene ambiguous. The germline gives CDR1 MNHNY, CDR2 SVGAGI (reference sequence). The ends were cut back, 7 bases at V and 2 bases at J, with 4 bases in the middle. This CDR3 comprises 11 residues. The CDR3 sequence is CASTNTDTQYF. Written as DNA, the CDR3 is TGTGCCAGCACCAACACAGATACGCAGTATTTT.

This clone is a singleton in its sample. The chain carries TRBV5-4 and TRBJ2-7; possible D gene TRBD2, 9 bases. This CDR3 spans 18 amino acids. Trimming removed 4 bases from V and 1 base from J, with 24 bases in between. Germline CDR1 reads SGHNT; CDR2 reads YYREEE (reference sequence). CDR3 amino acids: CASSQGQGGAGGSYEQYF. The CDR3 DNA follows: TGTGCCAGCAGCCAAGGACAGGGCGGCGCGGGAGGGTCCTACGAGCAGTACTTC.

The rearrangement links TRBV6-1 to TRBJ2-1, with TRBD1 matching over 7 bases. Unmatched junction bases numbered 7, after V lost 8 bases and J lost 12 bases. There are 11 residues in the CDR3. Germline V lookup: CDR1 MNHNS, CDR2 SASEGT. The DNA of the CDR3 is TGTGCCAGCTCCAGCCGGGACAGGCAGTTCTTC. Protein sequence: CASSSRDRQFF.

This clone came up a few times. CDR3 nucleotides: TGTGCCAGATCCGGGACAGGTCACAACGAGCAGTACTTC. This codes for CARSGTGHNEQYF. The V and J genes are TRBV2 and TRBJ2-7; 8 bases line up with TRBD1. The CDR3 is made up of 13 amino acids. The germline V gene encodes CDR1 SNHLY and CDR2 FYNNEI. With V trimmed by 9 bases and J by 5 bases, 9 bases remained unmatched.

In its sample, this clone was seen many times. This sequence joins TRBV23-1 and TRBJ1-2; tentatively, D is TRBD1 (5 bases). TRBV23-1 is assigned to the ORF class and has an uncertain function. V gave up 6 bases and J gave up 1 base, with 18 bases separating them. This CDR3 spans 16 amino acids. CDR3 sequence reads: CASSPVQGRINYGYTF. Written as DNA, the CDR3 is TGCGCCAGCAGCCCTGTCCAGGGCAGGATTAACTATGGCTACACCTTC.

The chain recombines TRBV11-2 with TRBJ2-2; no definite D call. Germline values: CDR1 SGHAT, CDR2 FQNNGV. With 3 bases removed from V and 6 bases from J, the gap between germline ends came to 8 bases. This CDR3 spans 13 amino acids. CDR3: CASSFTRAGELFF. The CDR3, as DNA: TGTGCCAGCAGCTTCACCCGAGCCGGGGAGCTGTTTTTT.

This clone was found a few times. V usage is TRBV5-1 and J usage is TRBJ1-2, with 8 bases matching TRBD1. In germline, CDR1 is SGHRS, CDR2 YFSETQ. This CDR3 contains 15 residues. The V segment lost 5 bases and the J segment 0 bases; nucleotides outside the gene matches: 6. The CDR3 is CASRPLTGANYGYTF. The CDR3 nucleotides are TGCGCCAGCAGGCCCCTGACAGGGGCTAACTATGGCTACACCTTC.

This clone was seen a few times. The rearrangement uses TRBV10-3 and TRBJ2-3, with 7 bases matching TRBD1. Trimming cost V 4 bases and J 4 bases; bases outside gene matches: 8. CDR3 size: 15 residues. Germline loops: CDR1 ENHRY, CDR2 SYGVKD. The CDR3 spells CAISVSRQGADTQYF. The CDR3 DNA reads as TGTGCCATCAGTGTGTCCCGCCAGGGGGCAGATACGCAGTATTTT.

This clone was found a few times. V gene TRBV19 combines with J gene TRBJ2-7; D may be TRBD1 or TRBD2 (5 bases each). Germline V gene sequence: CDR1 LNHDA, CDR2 SQIVND (reference sequence). Trimming removed 1 base from V and 0 bases from J, with 7 bases in between. The CDR3 loop spans 14 amino acids. The CDR3 nucleotides are TGTGCCAGTAGTATAGCTGGGACCTCCTACGAGCAGTACTTC. Translation gives CASSIAGTSYEQYF.

Points on this clone: At one boundary the junction diverges from the germline segment, which might be a read error. This chain uses TRBV18 with TRBJ2-1; TRBD1 matches 10 bases. Germline CDR1 and CDR2: KGHSH and LQKENI. The CDR3 is 15 amino acids. The CDR3 sequence is CASAPPDRGVNEQFF. The CDR3 coding sequence is TGTGCCAGCGCACCACCGGACAGGGGGGTGAACGAGCAGTTCTTC.

The genes are TRBV4-1 and TRBJ2-5; TRBD2 matches at 7 bases. Trimming at V came to 0 bases and at J to 9 bases, leaving 10 bases not matched to a gene. This CDR3 is 15 amino acids long. CDR1 is MGHRA and CDR2 is YSYEKL in the germline V gene. The CDR3, as DNA: TGCGCCAGCAGCCAAGACTGGGCGGGAGCGTCGGCCCAGTACTTC. Residues: CASSQDWAGASAQYF.

This clone appeared many times. Other DNA sequences from this sample encode an identical CDR3 as well. The chain has TRBV4-3 and TRBJ1-2, with 7 bases fitting TRBD1. The V and J ends lost 3 bases and 6 bases, in that order; junction bases with no gene match: 4. The length of the CDR3 is 13 residues. CDR1 and CDR2 from the germline V gene are LGHNA and YSLEER. The CDR3 nucleotides read TGCGCCAGCAGCCAGGGAGGGGGCGATGGCTACACCTTC. Protein sequence: CASSQGGGDGYTF.

This chain links TRBV13 with TRBJ2-7; D call uncertain. Trimming pared 5 bases from V and 3 bases from J, leaving 5 bases between. The germline V gene has CDR1 PRHDT and CDR2 FYEKMQ (reference sequence). CDR3 length: 11 residues. The CDR3 DNA reads TGTGCCAGCAGCACTTACTACGAGCAGTACTTC. Encoded protein: CASSTYYEQYF.

This clone was recorded a few times. Within the sample, other DNA sequences also encode this same CDR3. The chain is built from TRBV7-9 and TRBJ1-5; a possible D gene is TRBD1 (5 bases). The CDR3 is 14 residues long. Trimming pared 2 bases from V and 2 bases from J, leaving 7 bases between. Germline CDR1 is SEHNR and CDR2 is FQNEAQ (reference sequence). In DNA, the CDR3 is TGTGCCAGCAGCTTACAGGGAGGCAATCAGCCCCAGCATTTT. This sequence encodes CASSLQGGNQPQHF.

This clone was seen just once. The CDR3 region is CASRKQGSAEAFF. CDR3 sequence (DNA): TGTGCCAGCAGAAAACAGGGAAGCGCTGAAGCTTTCTTT. The chain uses TRBV6-5 and TRBJ1-1; possibly TRBD1 for D (6 bases). Germline values: CDR1 MNHEY, CDR2 SVGAGI. CDR3 length: 13 amino acids. Deletions cut 6 bases from V and 6 bases from J, with 14 bases between.

This chain joins TRBV5-1 and TRBJ1-1; 8 bases line up with TRBD1. Germline CDR1 and CDR2: SGHRS and YFSETQ. This CDR3 has 13 amino acids. The J segment lost 5 bases and the V segment lost 7 bases, leaving 7 bases of the junction unmatched. The CDR3 DNA is TGCGCCAGCTGCCAGGGGGCGGCAACTGAAGCTTTCTTT. Its protein product is CASCQGAATEAFF.